Following are 6 T cell receptor beta chains from one sample sequenced in a study of monozygotic twins with inflammatory bowel disease. TCRdb processed the 5' RACE reads again and assigns one entry to each CDR3 protein, with no DNA. Its table lists 110,000 to 150,000 distinct CDR3 sequences. Sequences were obtained from blood. The receptors were sampled from a human donor with ulcerative colitis or Crohn's disease, or a healthy co-twin of an affected twin (not recorded which).

V is TRBV3-1 and J is TRBJ2-1; TCRdb designates TRBD2, a call that cannot be tested without DNA. Per the germline V gene, CDR1 is LGHDT and CDR2 is YNNKEL (reference sequence). The CDR3 is 15 residues long. CDR3 amino acids: CASSQDLADHNEQFF.

The rearrangement uses TRBV12-3 or TRBV12-4 and TRBJ2-5; the D call of TRBD2 rests on TCRdb alone, since no DNA is present to check it. CDR3 size: 16 residues. This chain's CDR3 is CASSFLTSAYQETQYF.

This chain connects TRBV19 to TRBJ2-7; TCRdb's D gene call, TRBD1, goes unchecked for lack of DNA. The germline V gene encodes CDR1 LNHDA and CDR2 SQIVND (reference sequence). CDR3 length: 14 amino acids. This CDR3 reads CASTRDRGPGEQYF.

The V gene is TRBV4-2, the J gene TRBJ2-7; TCRdb names TRBD1, which stays unverified in the absence of DNA. CDR1 and CDR2 (germline): LGHNA, YNFKEQ. The CDR3 is 17 amino acids. The CDR3 reads CASSQDGQGFSSYEQYF.

This chain joins TRBV4-2 and TRBJ1-4. This CDR3 spans 14 amino acids. The germline CDR1 and CDR2 sequences are LGHNA and YNFKEQ. CDR3 region: CASTHRGGREKLFF.

The rearrangement joins TRBV21-1 to TRBJ1-2. TRBV21-1 is assigned pseudogene status. This CDR3 comprises 13 residues. Here the CDR3 reads CASSNGEGDGYTF.